This TCR beta chain was sequenced for a study of shared T cell receptors in the human thymus. This table comes from immunoSEQ multiplex PCR, and its TCRdb copy is limited to in-frame clones, with some not included. The top ten hold 0.0095% to 0.013% of the sample, which has 600,000 to 900,000 clones, approximately 83% seen once. The CDR3 is 21 amino acids. Germline lookup yields CDR1 SGHRS and CDR2 YFSETQ. Germline trimming cut 3 bases from V and 2 bases from J; bases unmatched to any gene: 20. These data were likewise used in another study, on human thymus T cells. In that study: Thymic material originated from resections removed in the course of corrective heart surgery. Thymic and blood repertoires seemed to favor certain V and J genes. Among unrelated individuals, related research reported thymic repertoires that overlapped highly.

This clonotype originated in a girl in the first two years of life with a congenital heart defect. Sequencing used thymocytes. The chain carries TRBV5-1 and TRBJ2-1; 10 bases are a match to TRBD1. CDR3 sequence (DNA): TGCGCCAGCAGCTACCCGTACCGGACAGGGGGGCTTCTTACCCCCTACAATGAGCAGTTCTTC. Amino acid sequence: CASSYPYRTGGLLTPYNEQFF. The full variable domain, in which reference TRBV5-1 and TRBJ2-1 provide the parts outside the CDR3, is KAGVTQTPRYLIKTRGQQVTLSCSPISGHRSVSWYQQTPGQGLQFLFEYFSETQRNKGNFPGRFSGRQFSNSRSEMNVSTLELGDSALYLCASSYPYRTGGLLTPYNEQFFGPGTRLTVL.